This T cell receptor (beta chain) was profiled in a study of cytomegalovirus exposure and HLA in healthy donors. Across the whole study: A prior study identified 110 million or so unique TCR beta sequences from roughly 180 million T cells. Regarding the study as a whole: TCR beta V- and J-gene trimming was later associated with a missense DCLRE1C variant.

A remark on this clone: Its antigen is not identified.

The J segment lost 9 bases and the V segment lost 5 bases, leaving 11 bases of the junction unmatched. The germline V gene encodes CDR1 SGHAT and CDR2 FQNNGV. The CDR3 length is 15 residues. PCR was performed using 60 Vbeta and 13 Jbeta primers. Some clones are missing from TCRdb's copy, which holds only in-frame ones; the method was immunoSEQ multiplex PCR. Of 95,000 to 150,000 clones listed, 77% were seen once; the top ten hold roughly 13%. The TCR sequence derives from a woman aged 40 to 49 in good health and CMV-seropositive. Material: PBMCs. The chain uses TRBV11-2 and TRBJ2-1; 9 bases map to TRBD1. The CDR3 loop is CASSLRDRVQIEQFF. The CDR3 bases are TGTGCCAGCAGCCTCCGGGACAGGGTACAAATTGAGCAGTTCTTC.